This TCR beta chain comes out of a study of blood T cell repertoires in COVID-19. V shed 5 bases, J shed 5 bases, and the junction held 5 bases outside the gene matches. Germline CDR1 reads SEHNR; CDR2 reads FQNEAQ (reference sequence). This CDR3 comprises 14 residues. Clones were sequenced by immunoSEQ multiplex PCR, and TCRdb holds only the in-frame ones, with some missing. Of 200,000 or so clones listed, around 77% are singletons. This clone was seen just once. This TCR derives from a man aged 55 to 70 with active or convalescent COVID-19. The sample taken for sequencing was peripheral blood. This sequence joins TRBV7-9 and TRBJ2-3, with 9 bases identical to TRBD2. As DNA, the CDR3 is TGTGCCAGCAGCGCAGCGGGAGGTCAAGATACGCAGTATTTT. Its protein product is CASSAAGGQDTQYF.